One and the same sample provided the 10 T cell receptor beta chains below, sequenced in a study of metastatic and nonmetastatic thyroid tumors. TCRdb used MiXCR to call clones anew from the PCR reads. In the table there are 20,000 to 25,000 clones, 12% of which are singletons. Patients underwent thyroid surgery, and none had received any treatment before it. The specimen sequenced was blood. The origin of the receptors is a male donor with papillary thyroid cancer or a benign thyroid nodule (not recorded which). Some clones in this sample may be carry-over from other donors' samples.

This clone was seen ten or more times. V and J are TRBV18 and TRBJ2-2; D gene uncertain. Trimming removed 3 bases from V and 6 bases from J, with 11 bases in between. This CDR3 comprises 14 residues. Germline V gene sequence: CDR1 KGHSH, CDR2 LQKENI. Written as DNA, the CDR3 is TGTGCCAGCTCACCGACCCCCCAGTCCGGGGAGCTGTTTTTT. Protein product: CASSPTPQSGELFF.

V gene TRBV18 combines with J gene TRBJ1-4; a weak D match, TRBD1 (6 bases). Germline CDR1 KGHSH, CDR2 LQKENI. V lost 6 bases and J 2 bases, leaving 16 bases between the germline ends. This CDR3 has 16 residues. The CDR3 DNA sequence: TGTGCCAGCTCCCCCAGGGGAACAGGGACTAATGAAAAACTGTTTTTT. Protein: CASSPRGTGTNEKLFF. Full variable domain (missing parts from reference TRBV18 and TRBJ1-4): NAGVMQNPRHLVRRRGQEARLRCSPMKGHSHVYWYRQLPEEGLKFMVYLQKENIIDESGMPKERFSAEFPKEGPSILRIQQVVRGDSAAYFCASSPRGTGTNEKLFFGSGTQLSVL.

In its sample, this clone was seen many times. Compared with germline, one end of the junction differs, possibly owing to a read error. The CDR3 protein is CASSLGDRGNTRELFF. CDR3 nucleotide sequence: TGTGCCAGCAGCTTAGGGGACAGGGGTAACACCAGGGAGCTGTTTTTT. The gene calls are TRBV11-1 and TRBJ2-2; 10 bases align to TRBD1. Germline-derived CDR1 and CDR2 are SGHAT and FQDESV (reference sequence). This CDR3 has 16 amino acids.

This clone is medium-sized in the sample. The chain carries TRBV6-5 and TRBJ1-5; TRBD1 matches 8 bases. V was clipped by 0 bases and J by 0 bases; unmatched bases: 7. CDR1 is MNHEY and CDR2 is SVGAGI in the germline V gene. This CDR3 contains 18 residues. CDR3 nucleotides: TGTGCCAGCAGTTACTCGACCAGGGACAGGTATAGCAATCAGCCCCAGCATTTT. It yields the protein CASSYSTRDRYSNQPQHF.

By share of the sample, this clone is medium-sized. The rearrangement joins TRBV5-1 to TRBJ2-1; D is possibly TRBD1 (6 bases). The V and J ends lost 1 base and 6 bases respectively, with 11 bases between them. The CDR3 is 14 amino acids. Germline assignment: CDR1 SGHRS and CDR2 YFSETQ. The CDR3 nucleotides read TGCGCCAGCAGCTTGACAGGGCTGGGCAATGAGCAGTTCTTC. Translation gives CASSLTGLGNEQFF. The entire variable domain, with the rest obtained from reference TRBV5-1 and TRBJ2-1, is as follows: KAGVTQTPRYLIKTRGQQVTLSCSPISGHRSVSWYQQTPGQGLQFLFEYFSETQRNKGNFPGRFSGRQFSNSRSEMNVSTLELGDSALYLCASSLTGLGNEQFFGPGTRLTVL.

This clone qualifies as medium-sized (0.01 to 0.1%). The V call is TRBV28, the J call TRBJ2-7, with 10 bases lining up with TRBD1. Unmatched junction bases numbered 2, after V lost 3 bases and J lost 0 bases. The germline gives CDR1 MDHEN, CDR2 SYDVKM. The CDR3 is made up of 15 amino acids. The CDR3 loop reads CASSLWTGGSYEQYF. The CDR3 DNA reads as TGTGCCAGCAGTTTGTGGACAGGGGGCTCCTACGAGCAGTACTTC.

This clone was recorded many times. This chain uses TRBV19 with TRBJ2-5; 7 nucleotides match TRBD1. The CDR3 sequence is 11 residues long. The ends lost 11 bases at V and 3 bases at J; junction bases unmatched: 3. Germline loops: CDR1 LNHDA, CDR2 SQIVND (reference sequence). The CDR3 DNA reads TGTGCCGCAGGGACAGAAGAGACCCAGTACTTC. This sequence encodes CAAGTEETQYF.

This clone has ten or more counts. This chain uses TRBV4-1 with TRBJ2-5, with 12 bases that match TRBD2. CDR3 length equals 15 residues. V was clipped by 3 bases and J by 4 bases; unmatched bases: 3. CDR1 is MGHRA and CDR2 is YSYEKL in the germline V gene. Here the CDR3 reads CASSHRGLAGETQYF. The DNA of the CDR3 is TGCGCCAGCAGCCATAGGGGACTAGCGGGAGAGACCCAGTACTTC.

This clone was observed at least ten times. The chain has TRBV7-9 and TRBJ2-7; 8 bases are a match to TRBD1. V gave up 5 bases and J gave up 4 bases; unmatched junction bases: 10. The CDR3 covers 15 residues. Germline-derived CDR1 and CDR2 are SEHNR and FQNEAQ (reference sequence). Written as DNA, the CDR3 is TGTGCCAGCAGCCAATATCGGGACAGGACTTACGAGCAGTACTTC. It specifies CASSQYRDRTYEQYF.

In DNA form, the CDR3 reads TGTGCCAGCAGCACCGTGACAGTCTACAATGAGCAGTTCTTC. Translating it yields CASSTVTVYNEQFF. The rearrangement links TRBV2 to TRBJ2-1; D might be TRBD1 (5 bases). Germline CDR1 is SNHLY and CDR2 is FYNNEI. V gave up 6 bases and J gave up 3 bases, with 12 bases separating them. The CDR3 contains 14 residues.